What follows is one T cell receptor beta chain and its context. The sample comes from a study of blood T cell repertoires in COVID-19. Whole-study context: Sites across the United States, Italy and Spain contributed samples from acute and convalescent COVID-19.

Unmatched junction bases numbered 3, after V lost 0 bases and J lost 3 bases. CDR3 length: 16 amino acids. CDR1 is MNHNY and CDR2 is SVGAGI in the germline V gene (reference sequence). Libraries were prepared by immunoSEQ multiplex PCR; TCRdb keeps only in-frame clonotypes and omits some of them. The data hold about 82,000 clones, with around 80% observed a single time. The genes are TRBV6-6 and TRBJ2-1; the match to TRBD2 covers 9 bases. The sequencing sample was made of peripheral blood. This clonotype originated in a man in his 60s with COVID-19, enrolled during active disease. CDR3 amino acids: CASSYSQAGGYNEQFF. The CDR3, as DNA: TGTGCCAGCAGTTACTCGCAAGCGGGAGGCTACAATGAGCAGTTCTTC.